These T cell receptor beta chains were read from a single sample in a study of T cell responses to AZD1222 COVID-19 vaccine. Sequencing used immunoSEQ multiplex PCR; TCRdb keeps in-frame clones, though not all of them. The sample consists of about 150,000 clones, 92% of them appearing once. The sequenced sample was peripheral blood, obtained on day 0 of AZD1222 vaccination. The receptors originated from an adult in good health. Both conserved end residues are part of each CDR3. The D gene is left open where the match is weak. Clone sizes are given selectively: once, few, many, or a class where the clone is expanded.

>TRBV5-1|TRBJ2-3|TRBD2|-
CASKPGLASTDTQYF
TGCGCCAGCAAGCCGGGACTAGCGTCCACAGATACGCAGTATTTT
>TRBV5-4|TRBJ2-3|TRBD2|-
CASRSAGVVTDTQYF
TGTGCCAGCAGATCAGCGGGAGTGGTCACAGATACGCAGTATTTT
>TRBV27|TRBJ1-1|-|once
CASSLLQGGPEAFF
TGTGCCAGCAGTTTATTACAGGGTGGGCCTGAAGCTTTCTTT
>TRBV28|TRBJ1-1|-|-
CASSNGVGDTEAFF
TGTGCCAGCAGTAATGGGGTAGGTGACACTGAAGCTTTCTTT
>TRBV28|TRBJ1-2|TRBD1|-
CASSLPGQGLWGYTF
TGTGCCAGCAGTTTACCGGGACAGGGCCTTTGGGGCTACACCTTC
>TRBV14|TRBJ1-2|-|once
CASSQDQGPGPYGYTF
TGTGCCAGCAGCCAAGATCAAGGGCCAGGTCCCTATGGCTACACCTTC
>TRBV19|TRBJ2-7|-|-
CASSINYEQYF
TGTGCCAGTAGTATTAACTACGAGCAGTACTTC
>TRBV5-1|TRBJ1-4|-|-
CASSFGQNEKLFF
TGCGCCAGCAGCTTTGGACAGAATGAAAAACTGTTTTTT
>TRBV18|TRBJ1-5|-|-
CASSPPRGQTHQPQHF
TGTGCCAGCTCACCACCGAGAGGCCAAACCCATCAGCCCCAGCATTTT
>TRBV9|TRBJ2-7|TRBD1|-
CASSVLPSGGSGEQYF
TGTGCCAGCAGCGTGCTCCCTTCAGGGGGTTCAGGGGAGCAGTACTTC
>TRBV7-4|TRBJ1-4|-|-
CASSSRGGLGPGRELFF
TGTGCCAGCAGCTCGAGAGGGGGTTTGGGACCTGGAAGGGAACTGTTTTTT
>TRBV5-4|TRBJ2-2|-|-
CASSPQGGGLNTGELFF
TGTGCCAGCAGCCCCCAGGGGGGCGGCTTGAACACCGGGGAGCTGTTTTTT
>TRBV10-1|TRBJ1-6|-|-
CASSERVPDSPLHF
TGCGCCAGCAGTGAGAGGGTCCCGGATTCACCCCTCCACTTT